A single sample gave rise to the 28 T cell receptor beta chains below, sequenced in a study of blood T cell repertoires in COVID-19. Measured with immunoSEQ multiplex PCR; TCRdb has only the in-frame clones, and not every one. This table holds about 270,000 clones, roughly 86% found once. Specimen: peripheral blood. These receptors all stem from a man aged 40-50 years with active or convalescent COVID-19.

The CDR3 DNA reads TGCGCCAGCAGCGCCGGGACAGGGGTGGCTGGCTACACCTTC. Protein product: CASSAGTGVAGYTF. V gene TRBV5-1 combines with J gene TRBJ1-2, with TRBD1 matching 10 bases. The CDR3 runs to 14 residues. Trimming at V came to 4 bases and at J to 7 bases, leaving 7 bases not matched to a gene. The germline V gene has CDR1 SGHRS and CDR2 YFSETQ. Full variable domain (remainder filled in from reference TRBV5-1 and TRBJ1-2): KAGVTQTPRYLIKTRGQQVTLSCSPISGHRSVSWYQQTPGQGLQFLFEYFSETQRNKGNFPGRFSGRQFSNSRSEMNVSTLELGDSALYLCASSAGTGVAGYTFGSGTRLTVV.

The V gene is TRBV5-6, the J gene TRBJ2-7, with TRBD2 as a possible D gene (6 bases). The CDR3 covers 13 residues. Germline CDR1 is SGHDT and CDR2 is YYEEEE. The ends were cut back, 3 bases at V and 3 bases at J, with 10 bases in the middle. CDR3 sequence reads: CASSSGLLYEQYF. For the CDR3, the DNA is TGTGCCAGCAGCTCGGGACTTCTCTACGAGCAGTACTTC.

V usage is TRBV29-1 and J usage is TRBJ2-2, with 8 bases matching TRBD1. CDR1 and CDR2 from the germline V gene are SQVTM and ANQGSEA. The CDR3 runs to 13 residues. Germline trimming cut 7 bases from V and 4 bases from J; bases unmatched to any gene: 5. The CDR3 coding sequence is TGCAGCGCTTCCAGGGGGCTCACCGGGGAGCTGTTTTTT. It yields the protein CSASRGLTGELFF.

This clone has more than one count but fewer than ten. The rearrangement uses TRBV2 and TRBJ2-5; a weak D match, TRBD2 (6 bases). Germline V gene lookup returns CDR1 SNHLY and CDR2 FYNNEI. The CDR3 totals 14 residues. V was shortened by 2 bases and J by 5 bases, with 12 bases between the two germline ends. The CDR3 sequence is CASSESNGRETQYF. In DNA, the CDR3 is TGTGCCAGCAGTGAAAGCAATGGGAGGGAGACCCAGTACTTC.

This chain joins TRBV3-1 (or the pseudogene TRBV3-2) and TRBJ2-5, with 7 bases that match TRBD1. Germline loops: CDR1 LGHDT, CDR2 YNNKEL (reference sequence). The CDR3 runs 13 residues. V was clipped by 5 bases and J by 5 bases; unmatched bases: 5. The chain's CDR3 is CASSDRDGETQYF. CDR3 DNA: TGTGCCAGCAGCGACAGGGATGGGGAGACCCAGTACTTC.

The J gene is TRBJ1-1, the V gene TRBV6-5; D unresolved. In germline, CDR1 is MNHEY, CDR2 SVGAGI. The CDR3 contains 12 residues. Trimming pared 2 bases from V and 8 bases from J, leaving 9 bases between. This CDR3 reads CASSYEPGEAFF. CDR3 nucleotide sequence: TGTGCCAGCAGTTACGAACCGGGAGAAGCTTTCTTT.

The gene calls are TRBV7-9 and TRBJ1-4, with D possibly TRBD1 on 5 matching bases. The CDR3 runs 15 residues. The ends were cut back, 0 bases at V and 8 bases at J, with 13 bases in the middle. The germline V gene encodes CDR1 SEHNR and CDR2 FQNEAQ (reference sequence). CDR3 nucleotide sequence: TGTGCCAGCAGCTTAGCCCGGGGGGGAGAGGAAAAACTGTTTTTT. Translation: CASSLARGGEEKLFF.

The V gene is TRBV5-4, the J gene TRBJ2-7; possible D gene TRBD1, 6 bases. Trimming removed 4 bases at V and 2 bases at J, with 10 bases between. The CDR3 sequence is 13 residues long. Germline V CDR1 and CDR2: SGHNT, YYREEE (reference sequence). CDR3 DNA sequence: TGTGCCAGCAGCCTCCGGGACACCTACGAGCAGTACTTC. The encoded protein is CASSLRDTYEQYF.

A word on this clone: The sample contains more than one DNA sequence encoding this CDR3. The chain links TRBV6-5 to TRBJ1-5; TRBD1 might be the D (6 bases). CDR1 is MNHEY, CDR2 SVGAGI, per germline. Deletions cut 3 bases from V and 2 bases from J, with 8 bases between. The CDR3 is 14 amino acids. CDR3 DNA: TGTGCCAGCAGTTATTCAGGGGGCAATCAGCCCCAGCATTTT. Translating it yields CASSYSGGNQPQHF.

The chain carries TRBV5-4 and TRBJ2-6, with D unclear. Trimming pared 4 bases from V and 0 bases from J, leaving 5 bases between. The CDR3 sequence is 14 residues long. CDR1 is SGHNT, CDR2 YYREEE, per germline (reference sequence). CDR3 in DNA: TGTGCCAGCAGCCCCCTCTCTGGGGCCAACGTCCTGACTTTC. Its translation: CASSPLSGANVLTF.

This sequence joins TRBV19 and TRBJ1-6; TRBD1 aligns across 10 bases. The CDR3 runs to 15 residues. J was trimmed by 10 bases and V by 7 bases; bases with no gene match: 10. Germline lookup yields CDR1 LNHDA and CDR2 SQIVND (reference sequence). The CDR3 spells CASTPTGTGESPLHF. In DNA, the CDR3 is TGTGCCAGTACACCAACCGGGACAGGGGAATCACCCCTCCACTTT.

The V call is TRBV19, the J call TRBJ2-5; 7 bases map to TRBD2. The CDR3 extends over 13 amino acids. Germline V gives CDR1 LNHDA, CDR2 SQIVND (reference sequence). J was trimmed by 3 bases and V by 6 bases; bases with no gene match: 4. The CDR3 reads CASRWGGEETQYF. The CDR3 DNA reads TGTGCCAGTAGATGGGGAGGGGAAGAGACCCAGTACTTC. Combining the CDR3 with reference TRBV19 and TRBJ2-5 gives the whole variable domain DGGITQSPKYLFRKEGQNVTLSCEQNLNHDAMYWYRQDPGQGLRLIYYSQIVNDFQKGDIAEGYSVSREKKESFPLTVTSAQKNPTAFYLCASRWGGEETQYFGPGTRLLVL.

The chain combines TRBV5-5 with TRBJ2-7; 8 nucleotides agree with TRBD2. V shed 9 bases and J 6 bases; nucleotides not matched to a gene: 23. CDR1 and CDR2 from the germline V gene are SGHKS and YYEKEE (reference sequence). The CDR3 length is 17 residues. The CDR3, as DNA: TGTGCCACAAGCCCTCCCCCGTATAGCGGGGTAAACGGCGAGCAGTACTTC. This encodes CATSPPPYSGVNGEQYF.

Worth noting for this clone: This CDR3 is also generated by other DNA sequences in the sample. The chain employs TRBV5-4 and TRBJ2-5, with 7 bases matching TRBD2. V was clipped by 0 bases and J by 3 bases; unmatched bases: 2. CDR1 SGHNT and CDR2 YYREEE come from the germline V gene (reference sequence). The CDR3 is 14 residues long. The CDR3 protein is CASSLVAGEETQYF. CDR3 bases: TGTGCCAGCAGCTTGGTGGCGGGAGAAGAGACCCAGTACTTC.

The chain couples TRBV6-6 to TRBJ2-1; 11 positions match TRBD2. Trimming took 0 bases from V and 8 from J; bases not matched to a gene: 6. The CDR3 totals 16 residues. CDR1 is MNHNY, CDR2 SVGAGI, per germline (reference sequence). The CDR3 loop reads CASSYSYSGGADEQFF. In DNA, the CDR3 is TGTGCCAGCAGTTACTCATATAGCGGGGGGGCGGATGAGCAGTTCTTC.

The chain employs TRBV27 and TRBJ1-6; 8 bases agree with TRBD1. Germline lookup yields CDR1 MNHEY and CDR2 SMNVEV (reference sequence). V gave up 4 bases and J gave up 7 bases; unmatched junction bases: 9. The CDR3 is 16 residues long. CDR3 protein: CASSYRDRIRNSPLHF. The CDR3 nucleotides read TGTGCCAGCAGTTACCGGGACAGGATTCGCAATTCACCCCTCCACTTT.

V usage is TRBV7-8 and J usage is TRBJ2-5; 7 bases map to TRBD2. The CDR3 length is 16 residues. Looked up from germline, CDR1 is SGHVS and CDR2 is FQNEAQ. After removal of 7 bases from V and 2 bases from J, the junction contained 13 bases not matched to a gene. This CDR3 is CASTIKRDWGQETQYF. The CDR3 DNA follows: TGTGCCAGCACCATCAAGCGGGACTGGGGGCAAGAGACCCAGTACTTC. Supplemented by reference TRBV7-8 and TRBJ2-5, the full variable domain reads GAGVSQSPRYKVAKRGQDVALRCDPISGHVSLFWYQQALGQGPEFLTYFQNEAQLDKSGLPSDRFFAERPEGSVSTLKIQRTQQEDSAVYLCASTIKRDWGQETQYFGPGTRLLVL.

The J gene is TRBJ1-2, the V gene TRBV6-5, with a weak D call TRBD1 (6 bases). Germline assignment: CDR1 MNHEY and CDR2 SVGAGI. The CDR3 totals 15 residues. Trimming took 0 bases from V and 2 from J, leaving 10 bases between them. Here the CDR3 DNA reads TGTGCCAGCAGTTACTCGACAGGTTTAAACTATGGCTACACCTTC. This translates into CASSYSTGLNYGYTF.

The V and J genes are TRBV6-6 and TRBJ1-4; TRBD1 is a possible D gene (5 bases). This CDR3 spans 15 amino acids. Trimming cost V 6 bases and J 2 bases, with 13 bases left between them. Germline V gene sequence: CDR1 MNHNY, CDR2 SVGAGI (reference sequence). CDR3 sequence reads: CASSPYGGTNEKLFF. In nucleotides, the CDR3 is TGTGCCAGCAGCCCTTACGGGGGGACTAATGAAAAACTGTTTTTT.

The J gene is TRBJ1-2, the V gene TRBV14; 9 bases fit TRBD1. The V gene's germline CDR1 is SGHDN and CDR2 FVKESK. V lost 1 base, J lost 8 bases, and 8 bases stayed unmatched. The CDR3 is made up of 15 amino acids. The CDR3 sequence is CASSQARTGVWGYTF. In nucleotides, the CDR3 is TGTGCCAGCAGCCAAGCACGGACAGGGGTTTGGGGCTACACCTTC.

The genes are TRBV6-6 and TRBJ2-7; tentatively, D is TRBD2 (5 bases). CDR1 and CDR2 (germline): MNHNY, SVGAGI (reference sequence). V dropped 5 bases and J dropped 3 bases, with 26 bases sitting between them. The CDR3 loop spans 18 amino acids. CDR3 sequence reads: CASSPVLMAGHTFYEQYF. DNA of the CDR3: TGTGCCAGCAGTCCTGTTTTGATGGCGGGCCATACCTTCTACGAGCAGTACTTC.

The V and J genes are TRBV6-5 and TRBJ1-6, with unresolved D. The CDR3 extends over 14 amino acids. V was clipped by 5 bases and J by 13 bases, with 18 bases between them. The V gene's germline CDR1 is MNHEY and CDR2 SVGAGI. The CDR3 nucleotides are TGTGCCAGCAGTCTCGAAGTCACGCGGCATCCCCTCCACTTT. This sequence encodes CASSLEVTRHPLHF.

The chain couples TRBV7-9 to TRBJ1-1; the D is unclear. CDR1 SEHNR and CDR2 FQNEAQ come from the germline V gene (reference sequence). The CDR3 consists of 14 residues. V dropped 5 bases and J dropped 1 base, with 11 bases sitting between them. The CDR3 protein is CASSPPGGNTEAFF. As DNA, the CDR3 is TGTGCCAGCAGCCCCCCCGGAGGGAACACTGAAGCTTTCTTT.

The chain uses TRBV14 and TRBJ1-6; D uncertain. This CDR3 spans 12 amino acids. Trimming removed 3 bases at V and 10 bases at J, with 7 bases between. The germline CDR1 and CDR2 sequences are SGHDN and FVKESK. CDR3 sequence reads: CASSHFQSPLHF. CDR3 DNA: TGTGCCAGCAGCCATTTTCAATCACCCCTCCACTTT.

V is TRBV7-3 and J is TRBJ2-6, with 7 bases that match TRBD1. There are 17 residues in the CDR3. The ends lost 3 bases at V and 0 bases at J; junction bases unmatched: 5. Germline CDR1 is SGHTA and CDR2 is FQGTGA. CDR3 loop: CASSLKGAVSGANVLTF. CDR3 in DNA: TGTGCCAGCAGCTTGAAGGGGGCCGTCTCTGGGGCCAACGTCCTGACTTTC.

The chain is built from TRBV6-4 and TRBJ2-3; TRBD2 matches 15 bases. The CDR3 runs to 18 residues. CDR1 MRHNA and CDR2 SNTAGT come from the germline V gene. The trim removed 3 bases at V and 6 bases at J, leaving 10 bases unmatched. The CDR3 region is CASSETLGLAGGQDTQYF. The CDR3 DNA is TGTGCCAGCAGTGAAACTTTGGGACTAGCGGGAGGACAGGATACGCAGTATTTT.

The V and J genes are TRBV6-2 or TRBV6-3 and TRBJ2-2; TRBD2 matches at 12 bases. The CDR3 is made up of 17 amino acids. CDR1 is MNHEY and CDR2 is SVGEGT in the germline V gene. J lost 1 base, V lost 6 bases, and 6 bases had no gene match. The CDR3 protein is CASSLTSGRGNTGELFF. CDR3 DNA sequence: TGTGCCAGCAGCTTGACTAGCGGGAGAGGGAACACCGGGGAGCTGTTTTTT.

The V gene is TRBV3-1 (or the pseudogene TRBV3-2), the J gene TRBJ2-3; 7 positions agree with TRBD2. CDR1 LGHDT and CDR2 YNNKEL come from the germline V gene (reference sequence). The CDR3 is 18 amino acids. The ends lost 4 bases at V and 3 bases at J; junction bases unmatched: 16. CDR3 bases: TGTGCCAGCAGCCCCGACCGGGCGGGAGCCATCCGGACAGATACGCAGTATTTT. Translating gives CASSPDRAGAIRTDTQYF.